Following are 25 T cell receptor beta chains from one sample sequenced in a study of ipilimumab plus nivolumab after autologous stem cell transplantation (dated by TCRdb to 2020 to 2023). The receptor library was made with the immunoSEQ multiplex PCR assay. TCRdb took over this immuneACCESS table, retaining in-frame rearrangements with V and J assigned. Such tables are incomplete; in checked studies, under half of the missing clones stem from an unresolved V gene, and the remainder is unexplained. The sample has 20,000 to 30,000 clones on record, roughly 84% of them singletons. 5.2% of the sample comes from the top ten. Here the sequenced sample was PBMCs, taken in a trial of ipilimumab plus nivolumab as post-transplant consolidation. The receptor source for this set is a male donor with diffuse large B-cell lymphoma.

For this clone: This sample also contains other DNA sequences that code for the same CDR3. This rearrangement joins TRBV6-1 to TRBJ2-2, with TRBD2 matching over 7 bases. The germline CDR1 and CDR2 sequences are MNHNS and SASEGT. The CDR3 sequence is 16 residues long. V lost 2 bases and J lost 0; bases outside the gene matches: 3. The CDR3 loop is CASSERGGANTGELFF. In nucleotides, the CDR3 is TGTGCCAGCAGTGAACGCGGGGGAGCGAACACCGGGGAGCTGTTTTTT.

The V gene is TRBV19, the J gene TRBJ1-5, with D maybe TRBD1 (5 bases). The CDR3 loop spans 12 amino acids. Deletions cut 11 bases from V and 1 base from J, with 9 bases between. CDR1 and CDR2 from the germline V gene are LNHDA and SQIVND (reference sequence). The CDR3 DNA is TGTGCCGTGGGACGGAGCAATCAGCCCCAGCATTTT. This translates into CAVGRSNQPQHF.

V gene TRBV6-6 combines with J gene TRBJ2-7; D gene unclear. CDR1 is MNHNY, CDR2 SVGAGI, per germline (reference sequence). Trimming pared 2 bases from V and 5 bases from J, leaving 10 bases between. This CDR3 spans 13 amino acids. CDR3 DNA: TGTGCCAGCAGTTACACCTTTATCGACGAGCAGTACTTC. It codes for CASSYTFIDEQYF.

The chain is built from TRBV29-1 and TRBJ2-7; D is unclear. This CDR3 has 12 amino acids. Looked up from germline, CDR1 is SQVTM and CDR2 is ANQGSEA. V was trimmed by 6 bases and J by 0 bases, leaving 9 bases between them. CDR3 in DNA: TGCAGCGTCTCCGGGCCCTCCTACGAGCAGTACTTC. Amino acid sequence: CSVSGPSYEQYF.

V and J are TRBV7-9 and TRBJ1-1, with a weak D call TRBD1 (5 bases). V gave up 5 bases and J gave up 1 base, with 14 bases separating them. Germline CDR1 is SEHNR and CDR2 is FQNEAQ (reference sequence). CDR3 length: 15 residues. In DNA form, the CDR3 reads TGTGCCAGCAGCCCACAGGTTGTACCGAACACTGAAGCTTTCTTT. It yields the protein CASSPQVVPNTEAFF.

This clone was detected only a few times. V gene TRBV5-4 combines with J gene TRBJ1-2; no clear D. Germline CDR1 reads SGHNT; CDR2 reads YYREEE (reference sequence). The CDR3 is 15 amino acids. Trimming pared 7 bases from V and 4 bases from J, leaving 20 bases between. This chain's CDR3 is CASRARPGKTYGYTF. The CDR3 bases are TGTGCCAGCCGTGCACGCCCAGGAAAGACCTATGGCTACACCTTC.

With respect to this clone: Other DNA variants within this sample encode the same CDR3. The chain links TRBV15 to TRBJ1-4, with D tentatively TRBD1 (5 bases). Deletions cut 4 bases from V and 6 bases from J, with 18 bases between. Germline V gene sequence: CDR1 LNHNV, CDR2 YYDKDF (reference sequence). The CDR3 runs to 16 residues. In nucleotides, the CDR3 is TGTGCCACCAGCAATCTGTCCCAGGGCCCTGATGAAAAACTGTTTTTT. It specifies CATSNLSQGPDEKLFF.

This rearrangement joins TRBV2 to TRBJ2-1; 8 bases match TRBD2. The CDR3 has 15 residues. Germline values: CDR1 SNHLY, CDR2 FYNNEI. Unmatched junction bases numbered 8, after V lost 5 bases and J lost 5 bases. The CDR3 is CASSSERGRDNEQFF. CDR3 nucleotide sequence: TGTGCCAGCAGTTCCGAGCGGGGGAGGGACAATGAGCAGTTCTTC. Full variable domain (missing parts from reference TRBV2 and TRBJ2-1): EPEVTQTPSHQVTQMGQEVILRCVPISNHLYFYWYRQILGQKVEFLVSFYNNEISEKSEIFDDQFSVERPDGSNFTLKIRSTKLEDSAMYFCASSSERGRDNEQFFGPGTRLTVL.

The gene calls are TRBV7-9 and TRBJ1-2; D gene unclear. V was trimmed by 4 bases and J by 8 bases, leaving 8 bases between them. Germline CDR1 is SEHNR and CDR2 is FQNEAQ (reference sequence). The CDR3 runs 11 residues. CDR3 nucleotide sequence: TGTGCCAGCAGCTCGGACGGGGGCTACACCTTC. Amino acid sequence: CASSSDGGYTF.

The rearrangement uses TRBV11-1 and TRBJ2-7; 13 positions match TRBD2. The ends lost 6 bases at V and 5 bases at J; junction bases unmatched: 7. CDR1 and CDR2 (germline): SGHAT, FQDESV (reference sequence). The CDR3 loop spans 15 amino acids. CDR3 in amino acids: CASSILGLAGDEQYF. The CDR3 nucleotides are TGTGCCAGCAGTATACTCGGACTAGCGGGGGACGAGCAGTACTTC.

This clone was recorded once. The J gene is TRBJ1-2, the V gene TRBV5-1; D perhaps matches TRBD1 (6 bases). The CDR3 is 17 residues long. The V end lost 7 bases, the J end lost 4 bases, and 26 bases lay between the germline ends. CDR1 and CDR2 (germline): SGHRS, YFSETQ. CDR3 loop: CASGGGRDGWPSYGYTF. The CDR3 DNA reads as TGCGCCAGCGGGGGGGGGCGAGACGGTTGGCCTTCCTATGGCTACACCTTC.

V usage is TRBV6-1 and J usage is TRBJ1-2; D may be TRBD1 (6 bases). This CDR3 comprises 15 residues. V was pared by 6 bases and J by 4 bases, with 18 bases between. CDR1 MNHNS and CDR2 SASEGT come from the germline V gene. In DNA form, the CDR3 reads TGTGCCAGCAGCCCAGACAGGCATCCCGTCTATGGCTACACCTTC. This codes for CASSPDRHPVYGYTF.

The V and J genes are TRBV2 and TRBJ2-3, with 11 bases identical to TRBD2. This CDR3 is built from 14 residues. Germline loops: CDR1 SNHLY, CDR2 FYNNEI. Trimming removed 10 bases from V and 7 bases from J; junction bases left unmatched: 10. The CDR3 reads CAKSGTSGSHTQYF. In DNA, the CDR3 is TGTGCCAAATCCGGGACTAGCGGATCCCATACGCAGTATTTT.

This chain links TRBV5-1 with TRBJ2-1; D remains unclear. Trimming took 0 bases from V and 3 from J, leaving 7 bases between them. CDR1 and CDR2 from the germline V gene are SGHRS and YFSETQ. The CDR3 extends over 14 amino acids. The CDR3 region is CASSLVQDYNEQFF. The CDR3 DNA follows: TGCGCCAGCAGCTTGGTTCAGGACTACAATGAGCAGTTCTTC.

The chain recombines TRBV4-1 with TRBJ2-3; D is unresolved. The CDR3 covers 15 residues. The V and J ends lost 1 base and 2 bases respectively, with 10 bases between them. Per germline, CDR1 MGHRA and CDR2 YSYEKL. CDR3 DNA: TGCGCCAGCAGCCAAGTAGTAACCCCCACAGATACGCAGTATTTT. Its translation is CASSQVVTPTDTQYF.

The chain uses TRBV10-3 and TRBJ1-5; no reliable D call. Per germline, CDR1 ENHRY and CDR2 SYGVKD. The CDR3 totals 15 residues. V shed 3 bases and J shed 4 bases, with 13 bases lying between them. The CDR3 coding sequence is TGTGCCATCAGTGACGAAGGGCGGATAAATCAGCCCCAGCATTTT. This translates into CAISDEGRINQPQHF.

The chain has TRBV2 and TRBJ2-7; D is perhaps TRBD1 (6 bases). Germline lookup yields CDR1 SNHLY and CDR2 FYNNEI. This CDR3 is built from 16 residues. Trimming removed 4 bases at V and 2 bases at J, with 18 bases between. The CDR3 DNA sequence: TGTGCCAGCAGTGGGAGCCAGGGGACGGTGGCCTACGAGCAGTACTTC. This gives the protein CASSGSQGTVAYEQYF.

On this clone: The sample holds other DNA sequences that translate to the same CDR3. V and J are TRBV4-2 and TRBJ2-3, with 9 bases lining up with TRBD1. CDR3 length equals 17 residues. Germline V lookup: CDR1 LGHNA, CDR2 YNFKEQ. Germline trimming cut 3 bases from V and 3 bases from J; bases unmatched to any gene: 10. CDR3 nucleotide sequence: TGTGCCAGCAGCCAGGACCAAACAGGGGGCGGGACAGATACGCAGTATTTT. This translates into CASSQDQTGGGTDTQYF.

This chain links TRBV2 with TRBJ2-7; D is undetermined. Germline V gene sequence: CDR1 SNHLY, CDR2 FYNNEI. Trimming cost V 1 base and J 4 bases, with 2 bases left between them. There are 11 residues in the CDR3. In nucleotides, the CDR3 is TGTGCCAGCAGTGAAGGGTACGAGCAGTACTTC. This encodes CASSEGYEQYF.

The chain employs TRBV6-1 and TRBJ2-1; a weak D match, TRBD1 (5 bases). The V gene lost 0 bases and the J gene lost 7 bases, with 13 bases spanning the gap. In germline, CDR1 is MNHNS, CDR2 SASEGT. CDR3 size: 15 residues. The CDR3 is CASSEAPRSGNEQFF. As DNA, the CDR3 is TGTGCCAGCAGTGAAGCGCCAAGGTCAGGGAATGAGCAGTTCTTC.

The J gene is TRBJ2-3, the V gene TRBV7-9; perhaps D is TRBD1 or TRBD2 (5 bases each). V lost 5 bases and J 6 bases, leaving 15 bases between the germline ends. CDR3 size: 14 residues. Germline V lookup: CDR1 SEHNR, CDR2 FQNEAQ (reference sequence). The CDR3 reads CASSPWVGADTQYF. CDR3 DNA sequence: TGTGCCAGCAGCCCCTGGGTCGGGGCGGATACGCAGTATTTT.

The chain employs TRBV7-2 and TRBJ2-5; D tentatively reads TRBD1 or TRBD2 (5 bases each). The closer fit of TRBJ2-7 to the DNA end suggests the J call may be wrong. Germline CDR1 SGHTA, CDR2 FQGNSA. The CDR3 sequence is 15 residues long. The CDR3 bases are TGTGCCAGCAGCGGCCGAGGGGTAGGCTCCTACGAGCAGTACTTC. Translating gives CASSGRGVGSYEQYF.

The chain carries TRBV7-2 and TRBJ1-5; no reliable D call. Per the germline V gene, CDR1 is SGHTA and CDR2 is FQGNSA. The CDR3 has 15 amino acids. Trimming pared 0 bases from V and 3 bases from J, leaving 9 bases between. The DNA for the CDR3 is TGTGCCAGCAGCTTAGCGAGCCAGAACAATCAGCCCCAGCATTTT. Its protein product is CASSLASQNNQPQHF.

The gene calls are TRBV7-9 and TRBJ2-5, with TRBD1 matching over 7 bases. There are 13 residues in the CDR3. CDR1 and CDR2 from the germline V gene are SEHNR and FQNEAQ (reference sequence). V shed 2 bases and J 4 bases; nucleotides not matched to a gene: 1. The CDR3 DNA follows: TGTGCCAGCAGCTTAAGGGGGCCAGAGACCCAGTACTTC. Residues: CASSLRGPETQYF.

In DNA form, the CDR3 reads TGTGCCAGTAGTATGTGGGGGACAGACGCCTACGAGCAGTACTTC. It is translated as CASSMWGTDAYEQYF. The chain recombines TRBV19 with TRBJ2-7, with 7 bases lining up with TRBD1. This CDR3 contains 15 residues. Germline lookup yields CDR1 LNHDA and CDR2 SQIVND (reference sequence). The trim removed 3 bases at V and 2 bases at J, leaving 7 bases unmatched.